This record looks at one T cell receptor beta chain sequence and its context. The antigen remains unidentified. These data belong to a study of cytomegalovirus exposure and HLA in healthy donors. The CDR3 totals 17 residues. Looked up from germline, CDR1 is MGHRA and CDR2 is YSYEKL. The trim removed 1 base at V and 4 bases at J, leaving 8 bases unmatched. Study conclusions and caveats: The authors later found most CMV-associated TCR beta chains appeared HLA-restricted. TCR association rates varied by HLA locus in a later analysis, with DRB1 highest and HLA-C lowest. Trimming of TCR beta V- and J-genes showed a link, identified in a later analysis, to a missense DCLRE1C variant.

The primer mix had 60 Vbeta and 13 Jbeta primers. Sequencing was performed with immunoSEQ multiplex PCR; in TCRdb, only in-frame clones are kept and a portion is missing. This table has approximately 160,000 clones, about 75% appearing once. Sequenced sample: PBMCs. This clonotype originated in a man aged 18 to 29 in good health and CMV-seropositive. The genes are TRBV4-1 and TRBJ1-1; 11 bases are a match to TRBD1. CDR3 residues: CASSQVGQGALGTEAFF. The CDR3 DNA follows: TGCGCCAGCAGCCAAGTCGGACAGGGGGCGCTGGGCACTGAAGCTTTCTTT.